This TCR beta chain was sequenced during a study of T cell responses to AZD1222 COVID-19 vaccine. Turning to the study itself: Pooling of second doses given at about 4 or about 12 weeks was done.

Findings and limits, study-wide: The peak T cell response came first, and repertoires were sampled only after it.

Profiled with immunoSEQ multiplex PCR; TCRdb holds only in-frame clones, not every one. In the table there are 65,000 to 95,000 clones, 80% of which are singletons. CDR3 length: 11 residues. Between the trimmed V and J ends, which lost 8 bases and 1 base, there was a span of 6 bases. Germline CDR1 reads GTSNPN; CDR2 reads SVGIG (reference sequence). A note on this clone: Its antigen is currently unknown.

The genes are TRBV30 and TRBJ1-3, with D uncertain. Specimen: peripheral blood, collected on day 0 of AZD1222 vaccination. The sequence was collected from an adult in good health. This chain's CDR3 is CAGESGNTIYF. The CDR3, as DNA: TGTGCCGGCGAATCTGGAAACACCATATATTTT.